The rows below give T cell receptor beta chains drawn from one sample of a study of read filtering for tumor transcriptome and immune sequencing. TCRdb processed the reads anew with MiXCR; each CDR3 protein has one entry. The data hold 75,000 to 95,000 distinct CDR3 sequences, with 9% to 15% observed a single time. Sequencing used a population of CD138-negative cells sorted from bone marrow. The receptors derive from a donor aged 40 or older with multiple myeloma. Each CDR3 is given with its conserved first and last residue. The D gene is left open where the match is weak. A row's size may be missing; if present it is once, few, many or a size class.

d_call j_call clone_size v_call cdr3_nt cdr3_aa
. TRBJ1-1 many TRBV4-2 TGTGCCAGCAGCCAAGACGGGACCCTGAACACTGAAGCTTTCTTT CASSQDGTLNTEAFF
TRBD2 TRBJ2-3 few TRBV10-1 TGCGCCAGCAGTGAGCCCTACCAGCGGGAGGACTTTACAGATACGCAGTATTTT CASSEPYQREDFTDTQYF
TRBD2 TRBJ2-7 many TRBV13 TGTGCCAGCAGCTATCAATGGACTAGCGGGTCCTACGAGCAGTACTTC CASSYQWTSGSYEQYF
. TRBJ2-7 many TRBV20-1 TGCAGTGCTAGTCTAGTTTGGGGGGAGCAGTACTTC CSASLVWGEQYF
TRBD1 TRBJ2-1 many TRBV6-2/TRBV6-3 TGTGCCAGCCTCGACAGGGCCCGCTCCTACAATGAGCAGTTCTTC CASLDRARSYNEQFF
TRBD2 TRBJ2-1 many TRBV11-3 TGTGCCAGCAGCTTAGGGGGGGGAGAAAACTACAATGAGCAGTTCTTC CASSLGGGENYNEQFF
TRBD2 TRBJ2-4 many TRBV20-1 TGCAGTGCTGGCCGAGCGGGAGGGGGCCGTATCGCCAAAAACATTCAGTACTTC CSAGRAGGGRIAKNIQYF
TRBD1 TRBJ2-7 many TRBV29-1 TGCAGCGTTCCAACCCGCAGCGGGACAGGGGACGAGCAGTACTTC CSVPTRSGTGDEQYF
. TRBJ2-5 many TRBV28 TGTGCCAGCAGCCAAACAGGGGAGGGTAGGGAGACCCAGTACTTC CASSQTGEGRETQYF
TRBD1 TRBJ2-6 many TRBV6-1 TGTGCCAGCAGTTCCCCGGGGACAGTTCGCTCCTCTGGGGCCAACGTCCTGACTTTC CASSSPGTVRSSGANVLTF
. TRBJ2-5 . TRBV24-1 TGTGCCACCAGTGATTTGCAAGGCCCAGGGGTGACCCAGTACTTC CATSDLQGPGVTQYF
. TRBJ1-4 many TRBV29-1 TGCAGCGCCCATGTATCAGGTCGGGACGAAAAACTGTTTTTT CSAHVSGRDEKLFF
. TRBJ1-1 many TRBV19 TGTGCCAGTAGGGTGACCGGGACCCCGAACACTGAAGCTTTCTTT CASRVTGTPNTEAFF
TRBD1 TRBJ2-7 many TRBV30 TGTGCCTGGGCCACAGGGGGCGCGGGCGAGCAGTACTTC CAWATGGAGEQYF
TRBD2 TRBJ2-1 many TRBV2 TGTGCCAGCAGTGAAACCCTAGCGGGAGGAAACTACAATGAGCAGTTCTTC CASSETLAGGNYNEQFF
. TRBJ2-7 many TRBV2 TGTGCCAGCAGTGAACGAGACACGTCCTCCTACGAGCAGTACTTC CASSERDTSSYEQYF
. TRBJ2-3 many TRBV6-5 TGTGCCAGCAGTTGGAGCAGCACTCGCACAGATACGCAGTATTTT CASSWSSTRTDTQYF
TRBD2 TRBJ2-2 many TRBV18 TGTGCCAGCTCACCACCGGGGACTACCCAGGGGGAGCTGTTTTTT CASSPPGTTQGELFF
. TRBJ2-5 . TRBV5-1 TGCGCCAGCAGCTTCAGAGGAGGCCTACAAGAGACCCAGTACTTC CASSFRGGLQETQYF
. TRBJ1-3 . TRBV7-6 TGTGCCAGCAGCTTGGGACATCCAGACTCTGGAAACACCATATATTTT CASSLGHPDSGNTIYF
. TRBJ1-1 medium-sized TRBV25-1 TGTGCCAGCAGTGAACGAAACACTGAAGCTTTCTTT CASSERNTEAFF
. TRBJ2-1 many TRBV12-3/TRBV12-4 TGTGCAAGCAGTTTAGATGGTACAGCACGCAATGAGCAGTTCTTC CASSLDGTARNEQFF
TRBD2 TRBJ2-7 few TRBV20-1 TGCAGTGCGCCACTAGCGGGGGCTTCCTACGAGCAGTACTTC CSAPLAGASYEQYF
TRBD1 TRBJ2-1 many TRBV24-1 TGTGCCACCAGTGATAGGACAGGGTTAGAGTTCTTC CATSDRTGLEFF
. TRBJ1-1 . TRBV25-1 TGTGCCAGCAGTGGCCGGGTGGACACTGAAGCTTTCTTT CASSGRVDTEAFF
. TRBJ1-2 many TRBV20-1 TGCAGTGCTAGAGCATCGCCCCCCAGTGGCTACACCTTC CSARASPPSGYTF
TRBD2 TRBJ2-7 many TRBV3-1 TGTGCCAGCAGCCCAAGACTAGCACAAGAGGGCGAGCAGTACTTC CASSPRLAQEGEQYF
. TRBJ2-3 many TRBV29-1 TGCAGCGTTAATTCCCCGGGTGCGGGGCCGCAGTATTTT CSVNSPGAGPQYF
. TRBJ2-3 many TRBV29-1 TGCAGCGTGGGTAGCAGGATCTTCACAGATACGCAGTATTTT CSVGSRIFTDTQYF
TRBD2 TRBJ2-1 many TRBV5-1 TGCGCCAGCAGCCCCGCGACTAGCGGCTACAATGAGCAGTTCTTC CASSPATSGYNEQFF
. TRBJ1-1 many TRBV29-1 TGCAGCGCCCTAGGGGGGGCCGACACTGAAGCTTTCTTT CSALGGADTEAFF
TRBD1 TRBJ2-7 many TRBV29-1 TGCAGCTCCCTCGGGACAGGGGGTAACTACGAGCAGTACTTC CSSLGTGGNYEQYF
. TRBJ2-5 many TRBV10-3 TGTGCCATCAGTGGGGACGAAACAGCTCAAGAGACCCAGTACTTC CAISGDETAQETQYF
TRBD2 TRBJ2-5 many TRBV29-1 TGCAGCGCCGGGGGGGTCTTCCAAGAGACCCAGTACTTC CSAGGVFQETQYF
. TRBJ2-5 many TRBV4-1 TGCGCCAGCAGCCAAGCCCACCTTGAGACCCAGTACTTC CASSQAHLETQYF
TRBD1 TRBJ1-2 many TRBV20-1 TGCAGTGCTAGAGATTGGGACAGGGACAGATTCAGCTATGGCTACACCTTC CSARDWDRDRFSYGYTF
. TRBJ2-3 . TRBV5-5 TGTGCCAGCAGCTTCCGGGACGGACACACAGATACGCAGTATTTT CASSFRDGHTDTQYF
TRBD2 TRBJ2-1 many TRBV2 TGTGCCAGCAGTGGCCGACTAGCGGGACCATACAATGAGCAGTTCTTC CASSGRLAGPYNEQFF
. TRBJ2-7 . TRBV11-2 TGTGCCAGCAGCCCAGGGACACAAGCCTACGAGCAGTACTTC CASSPGTQAYEQYF
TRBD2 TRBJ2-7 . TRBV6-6 TGTGCCAGCACCCCGACTAGCGTGACCTACGAGCAGTACTTC CASTPTSVTYEQYF
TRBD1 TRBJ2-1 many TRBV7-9 TGTGCCAGCAGCCCGACAGGGGGCGGTAACAATGAGCAGTTCTTC CASSPTGGGNNEQFF
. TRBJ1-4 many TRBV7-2 TGTGCCAGCAGCTCCTGGACTGGAAATAATGAAAAACTGTTTTTT CASSSWTGNNEKLFF
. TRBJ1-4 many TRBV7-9 TGTGCCAGCAGCTTAGCCAGCTCGGGAGAAAAACTGTTTTTT CASSLASSGEKLFF